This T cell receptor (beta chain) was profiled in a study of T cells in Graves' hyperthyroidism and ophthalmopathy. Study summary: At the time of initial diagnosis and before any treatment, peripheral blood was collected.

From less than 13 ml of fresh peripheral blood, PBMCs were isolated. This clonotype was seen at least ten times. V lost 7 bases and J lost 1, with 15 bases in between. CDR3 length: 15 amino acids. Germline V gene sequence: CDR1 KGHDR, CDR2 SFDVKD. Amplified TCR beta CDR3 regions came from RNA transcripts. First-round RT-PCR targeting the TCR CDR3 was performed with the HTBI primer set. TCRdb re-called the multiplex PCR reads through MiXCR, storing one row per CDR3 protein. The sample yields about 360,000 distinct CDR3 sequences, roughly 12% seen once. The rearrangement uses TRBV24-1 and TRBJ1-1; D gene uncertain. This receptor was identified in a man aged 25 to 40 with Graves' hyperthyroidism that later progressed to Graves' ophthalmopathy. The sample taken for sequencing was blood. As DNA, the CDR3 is TGTGCCACCAGGTCCGCGAACGCTGGGAACACTGAAGCTTTCTTT. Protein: CATRSANAGNTEAFF.